The 17 T cell receptor beta chains presented below share a single source sample, sequenced in a study of cytomegalovirus exposure and HLA in healthy donors. The PCR made use of 60 Vbeta and 13 Jbeta primers. The method was immunoSEQ multiplex PCR; TCRdb's version includes in-frame clones alone and lacks a portion of them. The repertoire consists of more than 80,000 clones, with about two thirds occurring once and the leading ten covering about 2.8%. The specimen was PBMCs. The receptors were sampled from a female donor in good health and CMV-seronegative.

The chain recombines TRBV5-5 with TRBJ1-2; weak D call: TRBD1 (6 bases). The CDR3 is 16 amino acids. V gave up 0 bases and J gave up 9 bases, with 21 bases separating them. The germline gives CDR1 SGHKS, CDR2 YYEKEE (reference sequence). The DNA for the CDR3 is TGTGCCAGCAGCTTGGAAGGGGGTCCCTCTCTAATTCGCTACACCTTC. Translating gives CASSLEGGPSLIRYTF.

Worth noting for this clone: One end of the junction does not line up with germline, which may come from a read error. The rearrangement links TRBV10-2 to TRBJ2-1; 11 bases agree with TRBD2. CDR1 and CDR2 from the germline V gene are WSHSY and SAAADI. The CDR3 covers 13 residues. This CDR3 reads CASSEGTSGVKVF. CDR3 DNA: TGCGCCAGCAGTGAAGGGACTAGCGGAGTCAAGGTCTTC.

The rearrangement uses TRBV30 and TRBJ2-5, with TRBD2 matching over 10 bases. Germline V gene data show CDR1 as GTSNPN and CDR2 as SVGIG (reference sequence). The CDR3 extends over 15 amino acids. The trim removed 3 bases at V and 4 bases at J, leaving 8 bases unmatched. CDR3 in amino acids: CAWRASSGRGETQYF. Here the CDR3 DNA reads TGTGCCTGGAGAGCCTCTAGCGGGAGAGGAGAGACCCAGTACTTC. Based on the CDR3 plus reference TRBV30 and TRBJ2-5, the full variable domain is SQTIHQWPATLVQPVGSPLSLECTVEGTSNPNLYWYRQAAGRGLQLLFYSVGIGQISSEVPQNLSASRPQDRQFILSSKKLLLSDSGFYLCAWRASSGRGETQYFGPGTRLLVL.

Worth noting for this clone: Its ends do not fully match the called genes, so a read error is possible. V and J are TRBV19 and TRBJ1-2; D remains ambiguous. The CDR3 is made up of 14 amino acids. Per the germline V gene, CDR1 is LNHDA and CDR2 is SQIVND (reference sequence). As DNA, the CDR3 is TGTGCCAGCAGTATCCGAATCGGGGACTATGGCTACACCTTC. Translated: CASSIRIGDYGYTF. Filled out from reference TRBV19 and TRBJ1-2, the complete variable domain reads DGGITQSPKYLFRKEGQNVTLSCEQNLNHDAMYWYRQDPGQGLRLIYYSQIVNDFQKGDIAEGYSVSREKKESFPLTVTSAQKNPTAFYLCASSIRIGDYGYTFGSGTRLTVV.

The gene calls are TRBV11-2 and TRBJ1-1; no firm D call. The CDR3 runs 14 residues. V was pared by 5 bases and J by 3 bases, with 13 bases between. Germline V CDR1 and CDR2: SGHAT, FQNNGV. In nucleotides, the CDR3 is TGTGCCAGCAGCCCCGGGTTTAAGGACACTGAAGCTTTCTTT. Translated: CASSPGFKDTEAFF.

V is TRBV9 and J is TRBJ1-1, with D possibly matching TRBD1 (5 bases). The CDR3 is made up of 16 amino acids. V was cut by 0 bases and J by 1 base, with 13 bases left in between. Germline V CDR1 and CDR2: SGDLS, YYNGEE. This chain's CDR3 is CASSVDPAGPNTEAFF. The CDR3 DNA is TGTGCCAGCAGCGTAGATCCGGCAGGGCCGAACACTGAAGCTTTCTTT.

The chain employs TRBV7-6 and TRBJ2-7; 10 bases line up with TRBD1. Per germline, CDR1 SGHVS and CDR2 FNYEAQ. V shed 5 bases, J shed 6 bases, and the junction held 4 bases outside the gene matches. This CDR3 spans 13 amino acids. The CDR3 protein is CASSPTGGPEQYF. The CDR3 DNA reads as TGTGCCAGCAGCCCGACAGGGGGCCCCGAGCAGTACTTC.

In DNA, the CDR3 is TGTGCCAGCAGCTTGGGCCAGACACAGGCCTACGAGCAGTACTTC. Its translation is CASSLGQTQAYEQYF. The V gene is TRBV5-4, the J gene TRBJ2-7; the D gene is possibly TRBD1 (5 bases). Trimming shortened V by 0 bases and J by 2 bases, and 12 bases separated the two germline ends. The CDR3 loop spans 15 amino acids. Germline CDR1 SGHNT, CDR2 YYREEE (reference sequence).

This chain links TRBV2 with TRBJ2-7, with TRBD2 matching over 7 bases. Per germline, CDR1 SNHLY and CDR2 FYNNEI. Trimming at V came to 6 bases and at J to 5 bases, leaving 4 bases not matched to a gene. The CDR3 is 12 amino acids. CDR3 residues: CASSQTSHEQYF. CDR3 DNA: TGTGCCAGCAGCCAGACTAGCCACGAGCAGTACTTC.

V and J are TRBV7-2 and TRBJ2-3; 8 bases are a match to TRBD2. V shed 1 base and J 0 bases; nucleotides not matched to a gene: 3. This CDR3 is 16 amino acids long. The germline gives CDR1 SGHTA, CDR2 FQGNSA. The CDR3 reads CASSLGSGISTDTQYF. DNA for the CDR3: TGTGCCAGCAGCTTAGGTAGCGGGATTAGCACAGATACGCAGTATTTT.

A few counts support this clone. V is TRBV19 and J is TRBJ1-1; D is perhaps TRBD1 (5 bases). CDR3 length equals 16 residues. CDR1 is LNHDA and CDR2 is SQIVND in the germline V gene (reference sequence). The ends were cut back, 6 bases at V and 1 base at J, with 18 bases in the middle. CDR3 in amino acids: CASRDPLTETNTEAFF. DNA for the CDR3: TGTGCCAGTAGAGATCCCCTGACAGAGACGAACACTGAAGCTTTCTTT.

This clone was counted once. The chain joins TRBV7-9 to TRBJ1-5; 10 bases match TRBD1. The CDR3 is 15 amino acids. Germline lookup yields CDR1 SEHNR and CDR2 FQNEAQ (reference sequence). Trimming cost V 5 bases and J 7 bases; bases outside gene matches: 8. CDR3 residues: CASSGSDRGKQPQHF. CDR3 nucleotide sequence: TGTGCCAGCAGCGGCTCGGACAGGGGGAAACAGCCCCAGCATTTT. Based on the CDR3 plus reference TRBV7-9 and TRBJ1-5, the full variable domain is DTGVSQNPRHKITKRGQNVTFRCDPISEHNRLYWYRQTLGQGPEFLTYFQNEAQLEKSRLLSDRFSAERPKGSFSTLEIQRTEQGDSAMYLCASSGSDRGKQPQHFGDGTRLSIL.

This clone was seen more than once but under ten times. The CDR3 DNA reads as TGTGCCAGCAGCAGGGGGTTGGGGACCCAGTACTTC. Protein sequence: CASSRGLGTQYF. The V and J genes are TRBV6-6 and TRBJ2-5; the match to TRBD1 covers 7 bases. V was pared by 6 bases and J by 7 bases, with 5 bases of the junction left unmatched. CDR3 length: 12 amino acids. The germline V gene has CDR1 MNHNY and CDR2 SVGAGI (reference sequence).

This clone was seen only a few times. The CDR3 sequence is CASSSDRSYEQYF. As DNA, the CDR3 is TGTGCCAGCAGCTCCGACAGATCCTACGAGCAGTACTTC. This chain uses TRBV5-4 with TRBJ2-7; the D gene is possibly TRBD1 (5 bases). Trimming took 3 bases from V and 1 from J, leaving 8 bases between them. The CDR3 has 13 amino acids. Germline loops: CDR1 SGHNT, CDR2 YYREEE (reference sequence).

The chain uses TRBV12-5 and TRBJ2-1, with unresolved D. Germline-derived CDR1 and CDR2 are LGHNT and FRNRAP. The CDR3 runs 11 residues. V shed 6 bases and J shed 8 bases, with 8 bases lying between them. The CDR3 sequence is CASGLRDEQFF. The CDR3 DNA is TGTGCTAGTGGCCTACGGGATGAGCAGTTCTTC.

On this clone: The sample has other DNA sequences that encode this CDR3 too. This chain links TRBV4-2 with TRBJ2-2; TRBD2 matches 7 bases. This CDR3 is built from 14 residues. Germline CDR1 is LGHNA and CDR2 is YNFKEQ. Losses at the gene ends were 2 bases for V and 5 bases for J; bases not matched to a gene: 2. Written as DNA, the CDR3 is TGTGCCAGCAGCCAACCGGGAGGAACCGGGGAGCTGTTTTTT. Protein product: CASSQPGGTGELFF.

The chain joins TRBV18 to TRBJ2-2; D may be TRBD2 (6 bases). V was trimmed by 3 bases and J by 1 base, leaving 9 bases between them. The CDR3 is made up of 15 amino acids. Germline V gene sequence: CDR1 KGHSH, CDR2 LQKENI. The CDR3 DNA reads TGTGCCAGCTCACCGGCCGGGGGGAACACCGGGGAGCTGTTTTTT. Its protein product is CASSPAGGNTGELFF.